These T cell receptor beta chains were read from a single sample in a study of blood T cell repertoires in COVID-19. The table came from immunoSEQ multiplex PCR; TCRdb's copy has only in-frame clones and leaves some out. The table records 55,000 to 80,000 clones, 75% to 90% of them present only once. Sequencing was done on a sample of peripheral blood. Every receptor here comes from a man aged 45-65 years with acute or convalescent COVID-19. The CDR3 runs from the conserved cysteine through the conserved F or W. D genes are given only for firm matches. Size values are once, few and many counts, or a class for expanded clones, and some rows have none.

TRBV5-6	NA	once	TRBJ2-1	CASSSEGSGYNNEQFF	TGTGCCAGCAGCTCGGAGGGTAGCGGTTACAACAATGAGCAGTTCTTC
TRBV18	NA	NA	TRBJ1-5	CASSPDGSADQPQHF	TGTGCCAGCTCACCAGACGGTTCGGCGGATCAGCCCCAGCATTTT
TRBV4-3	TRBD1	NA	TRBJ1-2	CASSQPGQGYGYTF	TGCGCCAGCAGCCAACCGGGACAGGGCTATGGCTACACCTTC
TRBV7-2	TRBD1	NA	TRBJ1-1	CASSPDRGFTEAFF	TGTGCCAGCAGCCCGGACAGGGGATTTACTGAAGCTTTCTTT
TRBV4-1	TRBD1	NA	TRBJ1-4	CASSPASGGSEKLFF	TGCGCCAGCAGCCCAGCCTCAGGGGGATCAGAAAAACTGTTTTTT
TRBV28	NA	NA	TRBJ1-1	CASIGTHRHTEAFF	TGTGCCAGCATTGGAACCCACAGGCACACTGAAGCTTTCTTT
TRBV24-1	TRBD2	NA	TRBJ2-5	CATSEGGRADETQYF	TGTGCCACCAGTGAGGGTGGGAGGGCCGACGAGACCCAGTACTTC
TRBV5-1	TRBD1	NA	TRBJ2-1	CASSTRTGERGEQFF	TGCGCCAGCAGCACAAGGACAGGGGAACGGGGCGAGCAGTTCTTC
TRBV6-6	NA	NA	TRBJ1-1	CASTLSNPTEAFF	TGTGCCAGCACCCTAAGCAACCCCACTGAAGCTTTCTTT
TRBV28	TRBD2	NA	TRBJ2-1	CASHLAGPYNEQFF	TGTGCCAGCCATCTAGCGGGCCCTTACAATGAGCAGTTCTTC
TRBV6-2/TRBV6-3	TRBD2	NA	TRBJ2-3	CASSYRPGLADALNTDTQYF	TGTGCCAGCAGTTACCGGCCGGGACTAGCGGATGCCCTAAACACAGATACGCAGTATTTT
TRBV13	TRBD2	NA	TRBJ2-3	CASSLEGLAGTDTQYF	TGTGCCAGCAGCTTAGAGGGACTAGCGGGCACAGATACGCAGTATTTT
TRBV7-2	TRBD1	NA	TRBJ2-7	CASSLTGELYEQYF	TGTGCCAGCAGCTTAACAGGGGAGTTGTACGAGCAGTACTTC
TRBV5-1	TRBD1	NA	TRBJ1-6	CASSFGQAGSPLHF	TGCGCCAGCAGCTTCGGACAGGCAGGGTCACCCCTCCACTTT
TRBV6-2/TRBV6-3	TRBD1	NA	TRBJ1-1	CASSYSHQQGPQRAFF	TGTGCCAGCAGTTACTCACATCAACAGGGGCCTCAGAGGGCTTTCTTT
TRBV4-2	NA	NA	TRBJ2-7	CASSQDPLLGSGSYEQYF	TGTGCCAGCAGCCAAGACCCCCTTCTGGGTAGCGGTTCCTACGAGCAGTACTTC
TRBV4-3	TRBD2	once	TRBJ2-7	CASSQDGETSGASYEQYF	TGCGCCAGCAGCCAAGATGGGGAAACTAGCGGGGCTTCCTACGAGCAGTACTTC
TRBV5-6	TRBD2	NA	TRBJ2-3	CASSSKVLSGRSTDTQYF	TGTGCCAGCAGCTCGAAAGTACTTAGCGGGAGGAGCACAGATACGCAGTATTTT
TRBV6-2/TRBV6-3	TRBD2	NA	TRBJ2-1	CASSYPSPGLVFEDNEQFF	TGTGCCAGCAGTTACCCAAGCCCGGGACTAGTATTCGAGGACAATGAGCAGTTCTTC
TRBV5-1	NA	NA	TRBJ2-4	CASSLGGRNIQYF	TGCGCCAGCAGCTTGGGAGGTCGAAACATTCAGTACTTC
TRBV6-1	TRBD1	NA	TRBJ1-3	CASSEIDRGPGNTIYF	TGTGCCAGCAGTGAAATCGACAGGGGGCCTGGAAACACCATATATTTT
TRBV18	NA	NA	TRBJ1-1	CASSPLAGTQNTEAFF	TGTGCCAGCTCACCATTAGCCGGGACACAGAACACTGAAGCTTTCTTT
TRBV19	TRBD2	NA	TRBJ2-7	CASSQGTSGSESSYEQYF	TGTGCCAGTAGCCAGGGGACTAGCGGGTCAGAAAGCTCCTACGAGCAGTACTTC
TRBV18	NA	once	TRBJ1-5	CASSEQGGNQPQHF	TGTGCCAGCTCAGAACAGGGCGGGAATCAGCCCCAGCATTTT
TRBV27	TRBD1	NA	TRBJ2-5	CASSTGTVKETQYF	TGTGCCAGCAGTACCGGGACAGTAAAAGAGACCCAGTACTTC
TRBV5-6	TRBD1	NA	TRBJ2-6	CASREGLGQGGIGANVLTF	TGTGCCAGCAGAGAAGGACTGGGACAGGGAGGCATCGGGGCCAACGTCCTGACTTTC
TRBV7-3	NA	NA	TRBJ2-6	CASSLDGGVRVGSGANVLTF	TGTGCCAGCAGCTTAGACGGAGGGGTGAGAGTTGGGTCTGGGGCCAACGTCCTGACTTTC
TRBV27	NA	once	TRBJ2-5	CASSLRGGETQYF	TGTGCCAGCAGTTTAAGAGGGGGAGAGACCCAGTACTTC
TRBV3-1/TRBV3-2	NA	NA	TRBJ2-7	CASSQRESWVYEQYF	TGTGCCAGCAGCCAAAGGGAGTCGTGGGTCTACGAGCAGTACTTC
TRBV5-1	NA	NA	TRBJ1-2	CASSLAGGAYEGYTF	TGCGCCAGCAGCTTGGCCGGGGGGGCCTATGAGGGCTACACCTTC
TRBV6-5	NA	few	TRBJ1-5	CASSKAAADQPQHF	TGTGCCAGCAGCAAGGCGGCGGCCGATCAGCCCCAGCATTTT
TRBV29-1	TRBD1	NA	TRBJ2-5	CSVERRGLETQYF	TGCAGCGTTGAGCGCAGGGGGCTAGAGACCCAGTACTTC
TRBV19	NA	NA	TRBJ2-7	CAPYEQYF	TGTGCTCCATACGAGCAGTACTTC
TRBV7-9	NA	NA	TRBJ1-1	CASSPTSGQKAFF	TGTGCCAGCAGCCCGACGAGCGGACAGAAAGCTTTCTTT
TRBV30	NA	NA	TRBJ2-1	CAWSGGNEQFF	TGTGCCTGGAGTGGCGGCAATGAGCAGTTCTTC
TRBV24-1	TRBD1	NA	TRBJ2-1	CATSDLRSDRVAYNEQFF	TGTGCCACCAGTGATTTGAGGTCCGACAGGGTTGCCTACAATGAGCAGTTCTTC
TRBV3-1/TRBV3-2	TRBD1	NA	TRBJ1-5	CASSRDSNSNQPQHF	TGTGCCAGCAGCCGGGACAGCAATAGCAATCAGCCCCAGCATTTT
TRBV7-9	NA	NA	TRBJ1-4	CASSFLVGEKLFF	TGTGCCAGCAGCTTTCTAGTAGGAGAAAAACTGTTTTTT
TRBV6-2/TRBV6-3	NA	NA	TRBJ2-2	CASSRQKLANTGELFF	TGTGCCAGCAGTCGACAGAAGCTTGCGAACACCGGGGAGCTGTTTTTT
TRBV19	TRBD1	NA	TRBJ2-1	CASSSYGQVQGNEQFF	TGTGCCAGTAGTTCATACGGACAGGTCCAGGGCAATGAGCAGTTCTTC
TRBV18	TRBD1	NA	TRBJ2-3	CASSPGDSPDTQYF	TGTGCCAGCTCACCAGGGGACAGCCCAGATACGCAGTATTTT